Below are 14 T cell receptor beta chains sequenced from a single sample in a study of HIV-infected patients and healthy controls. Whole blood was used without fractionation, so all unsorted peripheral T cells were included. cDNA was made from about 500 ng RNA using alpha and beta constant primers. Separate chain-specific third strand synthesis with multiplexing indices produced the alpha and beta libraries. One entry per CDR3 protein results from TCRdb running MiXCR on the 5' RACE reads. Of about 18,000 distinct CDR3 sequences listed, around 8.3% are singletons. The sample taken for sequencing was blood. These receptors all come from an adult in good health.

This clonotype was recorded at least ten times. The chain recombines TRBV4-1 with TRBJ2-1, with TRBD2 identical over 12 bases. CDR3 length equals 17 residues. Germline V gives CDR1 MGHRA, CDR2 YSYEKL. Losses at the gene ends were 0 bases for V and 5 bases for J; bases not matched to a gene: 5. The CDR3 DNA reads as TGCGCCAGCAGCCAAGAGATTAGACTAGCGGGAGACAATGAGCAGTTCTTC. Translating it yields CASSQEIRLAGDNEQFF.

This clonotype ranks as medium-sized (0.01 to 0.1%). This chain links TRBV28 with TRBJ2-4, with TRBD1 identical over 10 bases. CDR3 size: 17 residues. Germline CDR1 and CDR2: MDHEN and SYDVKM. After removal of 1 base from V and 2 bases from J, the junction contained 5 bases not matched to a gene. The CDR3 bases are TGTGCCAGCAGTTTATTGGGGACAGGGGCATCCAAAAACATTCAGTACTTC. It codes for CASSLLGTGASKNIQYF.

This rearrangement joins TRBV4-2 to TRBJ2-2; maybe TRBD1 (6 bases). Germline V gives CDR1 LGHNA, CDR2 YNFKEQ. The CDR3 length is 16 residues. V was cut by 0 bases and J by 3 bases, with 11 bases left in between. The CDR3 nucleotides read TGTGCCAGCAGCCAAGATGAGGGGGTTGACACCGGGGAGCTGTTTTTT. This sequence encodes CASSQDEGVDTGELFF.

The sample holds many counts of this clonotype. This chain connects TRBV7-2 to TRBJ2-1, with TRBD2 identical over 13 bases. CDR1 is SGHTA, CDR2 FQGNSA, per germline. V trimming: 4 bases; J trimming: 7 bases; junction bases outside the gene matches: 7. This CDR3 region has 16 residues. The CDR3: CASSSGLAGMGNEQFF. CDR3 coding DNA: TGTGCCAGCAGCTCGGGACTAGCGGGAATGGGGAATGAGCAGTTCTTC.

This chain links TRBV7-2 with TRBJ2-1; a possible D gene is TRBD2 (5 bases). Germline V CDR1 and CDR2: SGHTA, FQGNSA. Trimming removed 4 bases from V and 9 bases from J, with 16 bases in between. The CDR3 consists of 14 residues. The CDR3 DNA is TGTGCCAGCAGCTCCCTGGCCGGACTTCCTGAGCAGTTCTTC. It is translated as CASSSLAGLPEQFF.

This clonotype was seen repeatedly, ten times or more. At one end, the junction sequence differs from germline, possibly due to a read error. This rearrangement joins TRBV5-4 to TRBJ2-1, with D perhaps TRBD1 or TRBD2 (5 bases each). The CDR3 length is 14 residues. The germline V gene encodes CDR1 SGHNT and CDR2 YYREEE (reference sequence). The CDR3 sequence is CASSPRGARADEDF. As DNA, the CDR3 is TGTGCCAGCAGCCCAAGAGGGGCCCGGGCAGACGAGGATTTC. The full variable domain, completed using reference TRBV5-4 and TRBJ2-1, is ETGVTQSPTHLIKTRGQQVTLRCSSQSGHNTVSWYQQALGQGPQFIFQYYREEENGRGNFPPRFSGLQFPNYSSELNVNALELDDSALYLCASSPRGARADEDFGPGTRLTVL.

This clonotype was counted many times. The rearrangement joins TRBV20-1 to TRBJ2-1; 12 nucleotides line up with TRBD2. This CDR3 is built from 14 residues. After removal of 3 bases from V and 8 bases from J, the junction contained 5 bases not matched to a gene. Germline values: CDR1 DFQATT, CDR2 SNEGSKA (reference sequence). CDR3 amino acids: CSARSTSGRDEQFF. DNA of the CDR3: TGCAGTGCTAGGTCGACTAGCGGGAGAGATGAGCAGTTCTTC.

By share, this clonotype counts as medium-sized. The chain couples TRBV27 to TRBJ2-5; D call uncertain. Trimming left V 5 bases short and J 4 bases short, with 11 bases between. The CDR3 loop spans 13 amino acids. Germline V gives CDR1 MNHEY, CDR2 SMNVEV (reference sequence). The CDR3 nucleotides read TGTGCCAGCAGTCCGAACTGGGCAGAGACCCAGTACTTC. It yields the protein CASSPNWAETQYF.

This clonotype was seen repeatedly, ten times or more. J is TRBJ1-1 and V is TRBV6-6; D may be TRBD1 (5 bases). The CDR3 spans 13 residues. Trimming cost V 11 bases and J 1 base, with 14 bases left between them. Germline-derived CDR1 and CDR2 are MNHNY and SVGAGI (reference sequence). The CDR3 reads CASHGGKNTEAFF. Here the CDR3 DNA reads TGTGCCTCACACGGGGGGAAGAACACTGAAGCTTTCTTT.

This clonotype was observed at least ten times. The V and J genes are TRBV5-1 and TRBJ2-1, with 10 bases fitting TRBD1. Germline assignment: CDR1 SGHRS and CDR2 YFSETQ. CDR3 length equals 14 residues. V dropped 4 bases and J dropped 6; count of bases not matched to a gene: 4. The CDR3 loop reads CASSPTGGRNEQFF. The CDR3 bases are TGCGCCAGCAGCCCGACAGGGGGCCGCAATGAGCAGTTCTTC. The complete variable domain, with remaining parts taken from reference TRBV5-1 and TRBJ2-1, reads KAGVTQTPRYLIKTRGQQVTLSCSPISGHRSVSWYQQTPGQGLQFLFEYFSETQRNKGNFPGRFSGRQFSNSRSEMNVSTLELGDSALYLCASSPTGGRNEQFFGPGTRLTVL.

In this sample, this clonotype turned up many times. The chain uses TRBV18 and TRBJ2-7; D unclear. The germline V and J ends were trimmed by 5 bases and 6 bases, with 17 bases remaining between them. The germline V gene encodes CDR1 KGHSH and CDR2 LQKENI. This CDR3 has 14 amino acids. The CDR3 loop is CASSSAVESGEQYF. The CDR3 nucleotides read TGTGCCAGCTCATCCGCGGTGGAATCCGGCGAGCAGTACTTC.

This clonotype has a count of ten or more. V gene TRBV20-1 combines with J gene TRBJ2-1; 9 bases match TRBD2. The CDR3 sequence is 14 residues long. CDR1 is DFQATT, CDR2 SNEGSKA, per germline (reference sequence). With V trimmed by 1 base and J by 3 bases, 1 base remained unmatched. This CDR3 is CSARGSGGYNEQFF. The CDR3, as DNA: TGCAGTGCTAGAGGTAGCGGGGGCTACAATGAGCAGTTCTTC.

There are many counts of this clonotype. The rearrangement uses TRBV5-1 and TRBJ2-6; possibly TRBD1 or TRBD2 for D (5 bases each). The CDR3 spans 16 residues. The V end lost 4 bases, the J end lost 2 bases, and 13 bases lay between the germline ends. Germline CDR1 reads SGHRS; CDR2 reads YFSETQ. This CDR3 reads CASSPWVGAGANVLTF. The CDR3 DNA follows: TGCGCCAGCAGCCCCTGGGTGGGGGCTGGGGCCAACGTCCTGACTTTC.

By share, this clonotype counts as medium-sized. The V and J genes are TRBV20-1 and TRBJ2-7, with 10 bases that match TRBD2. The CDR3 loop spans 14 amino acids. V dropped 6 bases and J dropped 7; count of bases not matched to a gene: 12. Germline values: CDR1 DFQATT, CDR2 SNEGSKA (reference sequence). CDR3 protein: CSAYEAGGPGEQYF. CDR3 nucleotide sequence: TGCAGTGCCTACGAAGCGGGAGGGCCGGGAGAGCAGTACTTC.